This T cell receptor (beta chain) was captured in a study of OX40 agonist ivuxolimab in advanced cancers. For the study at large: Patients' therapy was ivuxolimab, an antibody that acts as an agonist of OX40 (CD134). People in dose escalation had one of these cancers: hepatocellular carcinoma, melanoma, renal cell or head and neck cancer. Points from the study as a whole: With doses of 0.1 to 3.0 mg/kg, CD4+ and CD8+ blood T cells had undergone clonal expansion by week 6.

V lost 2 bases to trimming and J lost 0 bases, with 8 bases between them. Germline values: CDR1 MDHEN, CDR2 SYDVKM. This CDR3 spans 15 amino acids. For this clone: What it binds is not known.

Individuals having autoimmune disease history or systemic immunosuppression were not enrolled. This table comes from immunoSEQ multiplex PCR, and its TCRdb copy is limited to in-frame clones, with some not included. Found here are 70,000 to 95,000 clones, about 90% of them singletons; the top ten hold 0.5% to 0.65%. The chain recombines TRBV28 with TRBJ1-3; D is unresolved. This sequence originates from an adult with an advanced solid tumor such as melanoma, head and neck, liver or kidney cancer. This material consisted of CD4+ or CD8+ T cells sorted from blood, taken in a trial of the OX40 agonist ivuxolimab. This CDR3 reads CASSLTLISGNTIYF. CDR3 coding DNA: TGTGCCAGCAGTTTAACACTTATCTCTGGAAACACCATATATTTT.